Listed below are T cell receptor beta chains from one sample, sequenced in a study of regulatory T cells in long-lasting Graves disease. TCRdb itself ran the multiplex PCR reads through MiXCR, one entry per CDR3 protein. The sample comprises around 250,000 distinct CDR3 sequences, 20% to 25% of which are singletons, and over 11% rests with the top ten. Sample: peripheral blood mononuclear cells (PBMCs), taken at new diagnosis, from a patient treated with antithyroid drugs. These receptors were taken from a female donor with Graves disease. CDR3s include the opening cysteine and the closing phenylalanine or tryptophan. Each record gives: J gene, clone size, D gene, V gene, CDR3 protein, CDR3 DNA. The D gene is left open where the match is weak. Not all rows give a size; the values are once, few, many and, for expanded clones, a class.

J: TRBJ2-3
size: many
D: .
V: TRBV24-1
CDR3: CATSDLSRDADTQYF
DNA: TGTGCCACCAGTGATTTGTCACGAGATGCAGATACGCAGTATTTT

J: TRBJ1-5
size: many
D: .
V: TRBV2
CDR3: CASSVGYNQPQHF
DNA: TGTGCCAGCAGTGTTGGGTACAATCAGCCCCAGCATTTT

J: TRBJ2-6
size: many
D: .
V: TRBV7-2
CDR3: CASSFVFAGANVLTF
DNA: TGTGCCAGCAGCTTTGTGTTCGCGGGGGCCAACGTCCTGACTTTC

J: TRBJ1-5
size: .
D: TRBD1
V: TRBV10-3
CDR3: CAISERQGNCQPQHF
DNA: TGTGCCATCAGTGAGCGACAGGGTAATTGTCAGCCCCAGCATTTT

J: TRBJ1-2
size: few
D: .
V: TRBV9
CDR3: CASSVDDRPYGYTF
DNA: TGTGCCAGCAGCGTAGACGACAGGCCCTATGGCTACACCTTC

J: TRBJ2-6
size: many
D: .
V: TRBV12-3/TRBV12-4
CDR3: CASSLRSGSSGANVLTF
DNA: TGTGCCAGCAGTCTGCGGTCGGGCAGCTCTGGGGCCAACGTCCTGACTTTC

J: TRBJ2-7
size: many
D: TRBD2
V: TRBV19
CDR3: CASRISGSSTSYEQYF
DNA: TGTGCCAGTAGAATTAGCGGGAGCTCCACCTCCTACGAGCAGTACTTC

J: TRBJ2-7
size: .
D: TRBD2
V: TRBV28
CDR3: CASSQAGSYEQYF
DNA: TGTGCCAGCAGTCAAGCGGGGTCCTACGAGCAGTACTTC

J: TRBJ2-3
size: once
D: TRBD2
V: TRBV20-1
CDR3: CSAASSGRADTQYF
DNA: TGCAGTGCTGCCTCAAGCGGGAGGGCAGATACGCAGTATTTT

J: TRBJ1-1
size: many
D: .
V: TRBV12-3/TRBV12-4
CDR3: CASSPLRGRTNTEAFF
DNA: TGTGCCAGCAGCCCCTTAAGGGGGAGGACGAACACTGAAGCTTTCTTT

J: TRBJ2-3
size: many
D: .
V: TRBV7-2
CDR3: CASSLLAGGGAQYF
DNA: TGTGCCAGCAGCTTATTAGCCGGAGGAGGGGCGCAGTATTTT

J: TRBJ1-1
size: .
D: .
V: TRBV20-1
CDR3: CSARASTGNTEAFF
DNA: TGCAGTGCTAGAGCCTCGACAGGGAACACTGAAGCTTTCTTT

J: TRBJ1-1
size: many
D: .
V: TRBV12-5
CDR3: CASGLGDTEAFF
DNA: TGTGCTAGTGGTTTAGGGGACACTGAAGCTTTCTTT

J: TRBJ2-7
size: many
D: TRBD2
V: TRBV10-3
CDR3: CAIRPGTSGGAYEQYF
DNA: TGTGCCATCAGACCCGGGACTAGCGGGGGGGCCTACGAGCAGTACTTC

J: TRBJ2-7
size: .
D: .
V: TRBV5-4
CDR3: CASNPWSPGPNGEQYF
DNA: TGTGCCAGCAACCCCTGGTCCCCGGGGCCCAACGGCGAGCAGTACTTC

J: TRBJ2-7
size: few
D: TRBD1
V: TRBV7-6
CDR3: CASSATGTGIYEQYF
DNA: TGTGCCAGCAGCGCCACCGGGACAGGGATCTACGAGCAGTACTTC

J: TRBJ2-7
size: many
D: TRBD2
V: TRBV6-2/TRBV6-3
CDR3: CASSSSPSGVSYEQYF
DNA: TGTGCCAGCAGTTCAAGCCCTAGCGGGGTCTCCTACGAGCAGTACTTC

J: TRBJ1-5
size: few
D: .
V: TRBV19
CDR3: CASTNPGYEPQHF
DNA: TGTGCCAGTACCAATCCAGGGTATGAGCCCCAGCATTTT

J: TRBJ1-5
size: .
D: .
V: TRBV6-4
CDR3: CASSEGWKGEVQPQHF
DNA: TGTGCCAGCAGTGAGGGCTGGAAAGGGGAGGTTCAGCCCCAGCATTTT

J: TRBJ2-5
size: many
D: TRBD1
V: TRBV25-1
CDR3: CASSERDRQETQYF
DNA: TGTGCCAGCAGTGAACGGGACAGACAAGAGACCCAGTACTTC

J: TRBJ1-1
size: many
D: TRBD1
V: TRBV12-3/TRBV12-4
CDR3: CASRTRGATLNTEAFF
DNA: TGTGCCAGCCGAACCAGGGGGGCGACCCTGAACACTGAAGCTTTCTTT

J: TRBJ2-6
size: few
D: .
V: TRBV27
CDR3: CASRVMGGANVLTF
DNA: TGTGCCAGCAGAGTAATGGGTGGGGCCAACGTCCTGACTTTC

J: TRBJ2-7
size: many
D: TRBD1
V: TRBV20-1
CDR3: CSARDLRTGGAEQYF
DNA: TGCAGTGCTAGAGATCTCCGCACAGGGGGTGCCGAGCAGTACTTC

J: TRBJ1-4
size: many
D: TRBD1
V: TRBV11-3
CDR3: CASSPGQGAPANEKLFF
DNA: TGTGCCAGCAGCCCGGGACAGGGGGCGCCGGCTAATGAAAAACTGTTTTTT

J: TRBJ2-1
size: .
D: TRBD2
V: TRBV20-1
CDR3: CSAETSGSSYEQFF
DNA: TGCAGTGCTGAGACTAGCGGGAGCTCGTATGAGCAGTTCTTC

J: TRBJ1-1
size: .
D: TRBD1
V: TRBV10-3
CDR3: CAISEQGSGGNTEAFF
DNA: TGTGCCATCAGTGAACAGGGGTCCGGGGGGAACACTGAAGCTTTCTTT